These T cell receptor beta chains were read from a single sample in a study of a mutant IDH1 vaccine in newly diagnosed glioma. The protocol was immunoSEQ multiplex PCR, while the TCRdb copy is restricted to in-frame clones and leaves out a portion. The sample shows around 60,000 clones, roughly 79% of them seen only once. The antigens of these receptors remain unknown. The source was PBMCs, collected from a glioma patient whose treatment included an IDH1 peptide vaccine. The receptors originated from a man in his forties or fifties with glioma. The CDR3 runs from the conserved cysteine through the conserved F or W. The order of the fields is J gene, clone size, D gene, V gene, CDR3 DNA, CDR3 protein. D genes are given only for firm matches. Expanded clones are given a class, and other clones once, few, many or no size at all.

j_gene: TRBJ2-7; abundance: -; d_gene: -; v_gene: TRBV30; CDR3nt: TGTGCCTGGAGTGGTCTGGACGAGCAGTACTTC; CDR3aa: CAWSGLDEQYF
j_gene: TRBJ2-7; abundance: -; d_gene: -; v_gene: TRBV19; CDR3nt: TGTGCCAGTAGTATAGCCGGATTCTACGAGCAGTACTTC; CDR3aa: CASSIAGFYEQYF
j_gene: TRBJ2-1; abundance: -; d_gene: -; v_gene: TRBV19; CDR3nt: TGTGCCAGTAGTAGAGGGCAGGGGTCCTACAATGAGCAGTTCTTC; CDR3aa: CASSRGQGSYNEQFF
j_gene: TRBJ1-2; abundance: -; d_gene: -; v_gene: TRBV7-3; CDR3nt: TGTGCCAGCAGCTGGGAACCTCCGGAAGACAGCTACTATGGCTACACCTTC; CDR3aa: CASSWEPPEDSYYGYTF
j_gene: TRBJ2-1; abundance: -; d_gene: -; v_gene: TRBV7-9; CDR3nt: TGTGCCAGCAGCGGTGGCCCGCGGATCAATGAGCAGTTCTTC; CDR3aa: CASSGGPRINEQFF
j_gene: TRBJ2-7; abundance: -; d_gene: -; v_gene: TRBV7-2; CDR3nt: TGTGCCAGCAGCTTAGACCCAGGTGAGGTGTACGAGCAGTACTTC; CDR3aa: CASSLDPGEVYEQYF
j_gene: TRBJ2-3; abundance: -; d_gene: TRBD1; v_gene: TRBV10-3; CDR3nt: TGTGCCATCAGGGCGACAGGGAACAGGCCTACGGATACGCAGTATTTT; CDR3aa: CAIRATGNRPTDTQYF
j_gene: TRBJ1-5; abundance: -; d_gene: -; v_gene: TRBV19; CDR3nt: TGTGCCAGTATCGGAGGCAATCAGCCCCAGCATTTT; CDR3aa: CASIGGNQPQHF
j_gene: TRBJ1-2; abundance: -; d_gene: TRBD1; v_gene: TRBV2; CDR3nt: TGTGCCAGCACCCAAGGGACAGCTAACTATGGCTACACCTTC; CDR3aa: CASTQGTANYGYTF
j_gene: TRBJ2-1; abundance: few; d_gene: TRBD2; v_gene: TRBV6-6; CDR3nt: TGTGCCAGCGGGGGACTAGCCAGCAATGAGCAGTTCTTC; CDR3aa: CASGGLASNEQFF
j_gene: TRBJ2-1; abundance: -; d_gene: -; v_gene: TRBV27; CDR3nt: TGTGCCAGCAGTTTACCCCCCTACAATGAGCAGTTCTTC; CDR3aa: CASSLPPYNEQFF
j_gene: TRBJ2-7; abundance: -; d_gene: -; v_gene: TRBV28; CDR3nt: TGTGCCAGCAGTTTGGGTGGGAGACAGTACGAGCAGTACTTC; CDR3aa: CASSLGGRQYEQYF
j_gene: TRBJ2-7; abundance: once; d_gene: -; v_gene: TRBV30; CDR3nt: TGTGCCTGGAGTCCAAACAGGAACTACTACGAGCAGTACTTC; CDR3aa: CAWSPNRNYYEQYF
j_gene: TRBJ1-2; abundance: many; d_gene: TRBD1; v_gene: TRBV7-9; CDR3nt: TGTGCCAGCAGCGACCGGACAGGGATGAGCTTTGGCTACACCTTC; CDR3aa: CASSDRTGMSFGYTF
j_gene: TRBJ1-1; abundance: few; d_gene: TRBD1; v_gene: TRBV29-1; CDR3nt: TGCAGCGTTGAAGTAGCGACAGGGGTCACTGAAGCTTTCTTT; CDR3aa: CSVEVATGVTEAFF
j_gene: TRBJ1-5; abundance: -; d_gene: TRBD1; v_gene: TRBV6-6; CDR3nt: TGTGCCAGCAGTTACCCCCAGGGGGAGAGAGGTCAGCCCCAGCATTTT; CDR3aa: CASSYPQGERGQPQHF
j_gene: TRBJ2-3; abundance: few; d_gene: TRBD2; v_gene: TRBV30; CDR3nt: TGTGCCTGGAGTGGACTAGCGGGGGCAGATACGCAGTATTTT; CDR3aa: CAWSGLAGADTQYF
j_gene: TRBJ1-3; abundance: -; d_gene: -; v_gene: TRBV9; CDR3nt: TGTGCCAGCAGTGCGGACAGCTACTCTGGAAACACCATATATTTT; CDR3aa: CASSADSYSGNTIYF
j_gene: TRBJ2-7; abundance: -; d_gene: -; v_gene: TRBV10-3; CDR3nt: TGTGCCATCAGTGTTACGTCCGCCGAGCAGTACTTC; CDR3aa: CAISVTSAEQYF
j_gene: TRBJ2-7; abundance: -; d_gene: -; v_gene: TRBV14; CDR3nt: TGTGCCAGCAGCCAAGCTGCGACAGGTCTATCCAGGACTCAGTACTTC; CDR3aa: CASSQAATGLSRTQYF
j_gene: TRBJ1-4; abundance: -; d_gene: -; v_gene: TRBV10-3; CDR3nt: TGTGCCATCAGAGGGACTATTAATGAAAAACTGTTTTTT; CDR3aa: CAIRGTINEKLFF
j_gene: TRBJ2-4; abundance: once; d_gene: -; v_gene: TRBV7-8; CDR3nt: TGTGCCAGCAGCTTAGAACGAACAGCCCAGAAGGGCAAAAACATTCAGTACTTC; CDR3aa: CASSLERTAQKGKNIQYF
j_gene: TRBJ1-2; abundance: -; d_gene: TRBD1; v_gene: TRBV6-5; CDR3nt: TGTGCCAGCAGTTTCCCGACAGGGGGTAGCGGCTACACCTTC; CDR3aa: CASSFPTGGSGYTF
j_gene: TRBJ2-5; abundance: -; d_gene: -; v_gene: TRBV7-2; CDR3nt: TGTGCCAGCAGCTTAGGTCTCCGGAACCAAGAGACCCAGTACTTC; CDR3aa: CASSLGLRNQETQYF
j_gene: TRBJ2-7; abundance: -; d_gene: TRBD1; v_gene: TRBV18; CDR3nt: TGTGCCAGCTCACCGTCGACAGGGTCATACGAGCAGTACTTC; CDR3aa: CASSPSTGSYEQYF
j_gene: TRBJ2-5; abundance: -; d_gene: -; v_gene: TRBV7-2; CDR3nt: TGTGCCAGCAGGACCTGGGCAACGCAAGAGACCCAGTACTTC; CDR3aa: CASRTWATQETQYF
j_gene: TRBJ2-7; abundance: -; d_gene: -; v_gene: TRBV2; CDR3nt: TGTGCCAGCTCCCAGGGTTGGTACGAGCAGTACTTC; CDR3aa: CASSQGWYEQYF
j_gene: TRBJ1-2; abundance: few; d_gene: TRBD1; v_gene: TRBV29-1; CDR3nt: TGCAGCGTTCCTGGGACAGGGAGGTTCTATGGCTACACCTTC; CDR3aa: CSVPGTGRFYGYTF
j_gene: TRBJ1-2; abundance: -; d_gene: -; v_gene: TRBV6-5; CDR3nt: TGTGCCAGCAGTTACCAGGGGTACTATGGCTACACCTTC; CDR3aa: CASSYQGYYGYTF
j_gene: TRBJ2-1; abundance: -; d_gene: TRBD2; v_gene: TRBV7-2; CDR3nt: TGTGCCAGCAGCTTCCCGGGTAGCGGGAGGGCCCTTGAGCAGTTCTTC; CDR3aa: CASSFPGSGRALEQFF
j_gene: TRBJ2-6; abundance: -; d_gene: TRBD1; v_gene: TRBV5-4; CDR3nt: TGTGCCAGCACACATAGGGGGCGAGGGGCCAACGTCCTGACTTTC; CDR3aa: CASTHRGRGANVLTF
j_gene: TRBJ1-6; abundance: once; d_gene: -; v_gene: TRBV27; CDR3nt: TGTGCCAGCAGTGGAGGGGGTGCTTCTTTTAATTCACCCCTCCACTTT; CDR3aa: CASSGGGASFNSPLHF
j_gene: TRBJ1-4; abundance: -; d_gene: -; v_gene: TRBV7-9; CDR3nt: TGTGCCAGCAGCTCCCTCGGCGGGGTTTCTTCAAAACTGTTTTTT; CDR3aa: CASSSLGGVSSKLFF
j_gene: TRBJ1-3; abundance: -; d_gene: TRBD1; v_gene: TRBV5-1; CDR3nt: TGCGCCAGCAGCTTCGGGACAGCCTCTGGAAACACCATATATTTT; CDR3aa: CASSFGTASGNTIYF
j_gene: TRBJ2-5; abundance: -; d_gene: TRBD1; v_gene: TRBV7-2; CDR3nt: TGTGCCAGCAGCTTTGCCGGGACAGCGGAAGAGACCCAGTACTTC; CDR3aa: CASSFAGTAEETQYF
j_gene: TRBJ2-5; abundance: once; d_gene: TRBD1; v_gene: TRBV5-1; CDR3nt: TGCGCCAGCAGCCCAAAGACAGGGGGCAGTTACCAAGAGACCCAGTACTTC; CDR3aa: CASSPKTGGSYQETQYF